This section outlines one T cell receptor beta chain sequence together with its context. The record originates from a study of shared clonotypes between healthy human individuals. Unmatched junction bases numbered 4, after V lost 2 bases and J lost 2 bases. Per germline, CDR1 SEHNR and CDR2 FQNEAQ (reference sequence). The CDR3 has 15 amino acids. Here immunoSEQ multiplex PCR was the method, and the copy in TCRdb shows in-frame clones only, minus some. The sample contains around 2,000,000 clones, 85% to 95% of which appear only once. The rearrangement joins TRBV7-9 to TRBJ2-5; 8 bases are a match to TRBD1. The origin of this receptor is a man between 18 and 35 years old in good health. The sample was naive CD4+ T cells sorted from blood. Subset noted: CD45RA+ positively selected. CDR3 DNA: TGTGCCAGCAGCTTAACCACAGGGGGGCAAGAGACCCAGTACTTC. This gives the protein CASSLTTGGQETQYF.